The present TCR beta chain was sequenced within a study of cytomegalovirus exposure and HLA in healthy donors (dated by TCRdb to 2016 to 2017). Context from the whole study: An earlier analysis of some 600 of the donors reported 250 to 350 Gb of sequence data and roughly 120 million unique TCR beta sequences obtained from about 200 million T cells. An early release covering about 600 HLA-typed donors comprised approximately 300 gigabases of sequencing data and approximately 80 million unique TCR sequences. The study was designed to test whether signatures of past pathogen exposure could be identified by cataloging public T cell receptors. An earlier analysis of fewer than 700 of the donors applied high-throughput TCR beta sequencing to assess whether each TCR beta V gene segment acted as functional or pseudogenic. Roughly five DR-DQ haplotypes were handled as single units for association and clustering, since linkage in the cohort was strong. Across 398 genotyped donors of the cohort, an average of approximately 240,000 unique TCR beta nucleotide sequences per donor were sequenced, and approximately 17% of those sequences were non-productive. A later genetic analysis used genome-wide SNP genotypes for about 60% of the 666 donors, treating that subset as a discovery cohort. In a later analysis, previously published TCR beta repertoires from several hundred donors were re-analyzed and high-resolution HLA genotyping was added so that TCR occurrence patterns could be studied. Of the 300 to 450 genotyped donors, approximately 83% fell in the genetic ancestry cluster associated with self-reported Caucasian donors. All discovery cohort repertoires had been generated using a single sequencing platform. Donor age, sex, ethnicity and CMV serostatus were compiled together with the repertoire data. To predict cytomegalovirus infection status, the study combined high-throughput TCR immunosequencing, statistical association of individual TCRs with disease status, and machine learning. The number of typed donors differed by locus: 629-630 for A, B, C, DRB1 and DQB1; 522 for DQA1; about 600 for DPA1; and some 450 for DPB1. Class I and class II HLA loci were covered by the typing at four-digit resolution. In addition to the first cohort of around 670 subjects, a separate validation cohort of 120 different subjects was used. The T cell repertoires of 670 or so subjects were profiled by immunosequencing and related to cytomegalovirus serostatus. Rather than drawing on any new phenotypic data, the later analysis identified candidate immune exposures from TCR beta sequences and the way those sequences occurred across donors.

The CDR3 runs 13 amino acids, cysteine and phenylalanine included. Kept here is only the CDR3 DNA, which spans 39 bases and is read in frame from base 1. Relative to germline, V is 4 bases shorter and J is 9 bases shorter, with 14 bases between their ends. From the germline V gene, CDR1 is SGDLS and CDR2 is YYNGEE. This clone was observed a single time. Its cognate antigen has yet to be identified. The sample holds no much larger clone one base away, and base qualities are not on file. What the work shows at the level of the full study, not this receptor alone: A further reported finding was that TCR beta sequences accurately predicted the HLA-A and HLA-B alleles for most subjects in the first cohort. In this cohort, only TCR beta chains were sequenced, and detectable features were limited by the absence of alpha or paired-chain data. According to a later genetic analysis, donors in an Asian-associated ancestry cluster had fewer N-insertions in productive TCRs than the approximately 650-donor mean. A group of highly shared sequence variants was considered likely to be a technical artifact of the sequencing pipeline. Most CMV-associated TCR beta chains appeared to be HLA-restricted in a later analysis, and the HLA associations seemed to be driven largely by CMV exposure. Across donors, most TCR sequences were observed very rarely, whereas some public TCRs were present in many individuals. Compared with equally common non-associated chains, HLA-associated TCR beta chains in a later analysis were more clonally expanded and had lower generation probabilities. In a later analysis, the rate of TCR association differed among HLA loci, with DRB1 alleles having the most associated TCRs and HLA-C alleles having the fewest. A later genetic analysis associated a missense DCLRE1C variant with V-gene and J-gene trimming of TCR beta chains, and an independent cohort replicated the association. HLA typing was unavailable for some donors at each locus, so association tests used only the typed subset. Some IMGT-functional V segments, including TRBV6-2 and TRBV6-3, could not be distinguished by the 87-base-pair reads and were therefore excluded. Roughly uniform sequencing depth across donors was assumed in presence/absence analyses, although this assumption may not hold. A few of the identified cytomegalovirus-associated TCR beta chains were confirmed in vitro to be specific for cytomegalovirus antigens. An earlier analysis of around 540 of the donors showed that most TCR beta V segments appeared in productive rearrangements either about 87% or about 30% of the time, which broadly matched IMGT annotations. It was suggested by the authors that the approach could potentially be generalized to other disease states and immunological phenotypes. A total of around 150 TCR beta chains were listed by the study as associated with cytomegalovirus. Strong co-occurrence of HLA alleles, especially DR and DQ, made assigning TCR associations to individual alleles difficult. Because counts were too low, around 17 rarely observed V segments, including chromosome 9 orphons, were left out of the earlier analysis of 500 to 750 of the donors. Correlated functional status among segregating V segments might reflect linkage disequilibrium, but an unknown experimental factor could not be ruled out. In a later analysis, several top co-occurrence clusters were reported to appear linked to parvovirus B19, influenza, CMV and Epstein-Barr virus. CMV serostatus was the only immune exposure information available for the cohort. Cytomegalovirus status was reported to be diagnosed by the classifier with high specificity and sensitivity in both the original and validation cohorts. At a false discovery rate of 0.05, a later analysis linked 16,000 or so TCR beta sequences to specific HLA alleles.

Libraries were built with the immunoSEQ multiplex PCR assay. A mixture of 60 forward primers for TCR Vbeta segments and 13 reverse primers for TCR Jbeta segments was used in the multiplex PCR. A multiplex PCR assay on genomic DNA amplified the CDR3 region of rearranged TCR beta genes. On the Illumina HiSeq System, the amplified TCR beta libraries were sequenced as 87-base-pair reads. The authors' pipeline ran thus. Across the 666 repertoires, a later analysis counted approximately 75 million unique TCR beta chains, approximately 12 million of which were shared by at least two donors. A nearest-neighbor algorithm error-corrected the raw reads and collapsed the reads into unique sequences, merging closely related sequences to remove PCR and sequencing errors. To assign V, D and J gene segments, CDR3 sequences were aligned to IMGT reference sequences. For a sequence to be retained, at least a six-nucleotide match to both a V gene segment and a J gene segment was required. Rearrangements were classified as productive when the CDR3 lacked stop codons and remained in frame with V and J, and all other rearrangements were classified as non-productive. Following IMGT convention, CDR3 was defined as the stretch from the second conserved V-encoded cysteine up to the conserved J-encoded phenylalanine. In an earlier analysis of 550 to 650 of the donors, sequences lacking an unambiguous match to a single V gene segment were excluded. An earlier analysis of roughly 590 of the donors called V segments functional above 56.7% productive rearrangements and segregating when the between-donor standard deviation exceeded 5%. A statistical classification framework was built for diagnosing cytomegalovirus status from the catalog of TCR beta chain sequences. V and J gene assignment, in a later analysis, came from comparing TCR nucleotide sequences with IMGT/GENE-DB human TR gene sequences. The TCRdist pipeline was used in a later analysis to assign CDR3 sequences and most-parsimonious VDJ recombination scenarios. A later analysis defined each TCR beta chain by its CDR3 amino acid sequence plus V-gene family, and excluded reads lacking a unique V-gene family. A later analysis removed 600 or so highly shared, low-generation-probability nucleotide sequences to deal with suspected cross-contamination and a sequencing artifact. A later analysis calculated a clonal expansion index for each public chain from normalized within-repertoire ranks of inferred template counts. In a later analysis, generation probabilities were computed using a VDJ recombination model fitted to out-of-frame rearrangements, and the results were checked against IGoR. A later analysis scored TCR-TCR, TCR-HLA and TCR-CMV co-occurrence with hypergeometric tests, applying a repertoire-size bias correction to TCR pairs. To estimate false discovery rates, a later analysis permuted the HLA or CMV assignments 20 times. In a later analysis, co-occurring TCRs were grouped with DBSCAN, and TCRdist sequence similarity was added when clustering was performed within HLA-allele-positive subsets. Co-occurrence clustering excluded repertoires with fewer than 30,000 or more than 120,000 public chains, plus five with anomalous nucleotide sharing. In TCRdb, the immuneACCESS table is reduced to in-frame sequences with V and J assigned. These tables do not hold every clone; where another copy was compared, an unresolved V gene accounts for under half, and the others remain unexplained. The V and J calls and clone size come from that table; D and trimming were worked out from the DNA. This sample holds 95,000 to 150,000 clones; roughly three fifths were observed only once. About 8.1% of the sample belongs to the ten largest clones.

The cohort was made up of 666 healthy bone marrow donors. At the time of sampling, every cohort member was nominally healthy, though immune exposures that went unrecorded were likely present. The donor tested CMV seropositive and was one of the 289 seropositive cohort members. A peripheral blood sample was collected from each donor, and TCR beta sequencing was performed on peripheral blood mononuclear cells. Genomic DNA was extracted from the blood cell samples with the Qiagen DNeasy Blood Extraction Kit. This sequence originates from a woman in her 40s in good health and CMV-seropositive. The sequenced sample was PBMCs. The chain uses TRBV9 and TRBJ2-1; 6 matching bases give a weak D call of TRBD2. The base sequence is TGTGCCAGCAGCCCAAGACTAGTTGGTGAGCAGTTCTTC. This gives the protein CASSPRLVGEQFF.